Below, 6 T cell receptor beta chains from the same sample are listed, as sequenced in a study of PD-L1 blockade in urothelial cancer. Only in-frame clones appear in the TCRdb table, and some are missing; sequencing was by immunoSEQ multiplex PCR. Here the sample spans approximately 100,000 clones, over 75% being singletons. Sequencing was performed on PBMCs, taken around atezolizumab (anti-PD-L1) treatment. The receptors shown here come from a man aged 45-65 years with urothelial cancer.

V is TRBV7-6 and J is TRBJ1-1, with 11 bases fitting TRBD1. V gave up 5 bases and J gave up 6 bases; unmatched junction bases: 8. Germline CDR1 SGHVS, CDR2 FNYEAQ. The CDR3 loop spans 15 amino acids. The CDR3 spells CASSGRDRGTAEAFF. The DNA of the CDR3 is TGTGCCAGCAGCGGCCGGGACAGGGGGACCGCTGAAGCTTTCTTT.

The V and J genes are TRBV19 and TRBJ1-6, with D unresolved. This CDR3 comprises 14 residues. The germline CDR1 and CDR2 sequences are LNHDA and SQIVND (reference sequence). Trimming shortened V by 8 bases and J by 9 bases, and 17 bases separated the two germline ends. For the CDR3, the DNA is TGTGCCAGTTTTTCGCTCCAGGCGGGTTCACCCCTCCACTTT. It encodes CASFSLQAGSPLHF.

The chain is built from TRBV5-1 and TRBJ2-3; TRBD2 might be the D (6 bases). V was clipped by 6 bases and J by 0 bases, with 11 bases between them. Germline values: CDR1 SGHRS, CDR2 YFSETQ. CDR3 length: 14 residues. The CDR3 loop is CASNDGGSTDTQYF. The CDR3 DNA follows: TGCGCCAGCAACGACGGGGGTAGCACAGATACGCAGTATTTT.

The V call is TRBV5-1, the J call TRBJ2-7, with 14 bases that match TRBD2. Looked up from germline, CDR1 is SGHRS and CDR2 is YFSETQ. V lost 4 bases, J lost 7 bases, and 16 bases stayed unmatched. This CDR3 region has 18 residues. The chain's CDR3 is CASSNSPGLAGAGGEQYF. CDR3 sequence (DNA): TGCGCCAGCAGCAACTCCCCGGGACTAGCGGGAGCTGGTGGAGAGCAGTACTTC.

The chain has TRBV7-2 and TRBJ2-3; D uncertain. The CDR3 sequence is 14 residues long. Trimming left V 3 bases short and J 0 bases short, with 7 bases between. Per the germline V gene, CDR1 is SGHTA and CDR2 is FQGNSA. In DNA, the CDR3 is TGTGCCAGCAGCTTGGGCACTAGCACAGATACGCAGTATTTT. This sequence encodes CASSLGTSTDTQYF.

This sequence joins TRBV4-1 and TRBJ1-5, with TRBD1 as a possible D gene (5 bases). The germline V and J ends were trimmed by 1 base and 2 bases, with 9 bases remaining between them. CDR1 and CDR2 (germline): MGHRA, YSYEKL. This CDR3 is built from 15 residues. The CDR3 DNA reads as TGCGCCAGCAGCCAAGGGACAACGGGCAATCAGCCCCAGCATTTT. Translated: CASSQGTTGNQPQHF.